The sequence of this T cell receptor (beta chain) was determined in a study of cytomegalovirus exposure and HLA in healthy donors. Study in general: As an earlier analysis found, 150 million to 200 million T cells yielded some 120 million unique TCR beta sequences.

V shed 6 bases and J shed 0 bases, with 11 bases lying between them. The CDR3 contains 14 residues. Germline V gene sequence: CDR1 KGHSH, CDR2 LQKENI. Study results and caveats: Most TCR beta V segments were productive about 90% or about 30% of the time in an earlier analysis. Despite most TCR sequences being rare, some public TCRs occurred in many donors. The presence/absence work took it that sequencing depth was about the same across donors.

In the PCR, 60 Vbeta and 13 Jbeta primers were used. The method was immunoSEQ multiplex PCR; TCRdb's version includes in-frame clones alone and lacks a portion of them. This table has about 270,000 clones, just over 70% appearing once. As for this clone: Its cognate antigen is unknown.

V and J are TRBV18 and TRBJ1-2; D not certain. Input material: PBMCs. This TCR was sampled from a female donor in good health and CMV-seronegative. CDR3 sequence reads: CASSSTASNYGYTF. The CDR3, as DNA: TGTGCCAGCTCTTCCACAGCTTCTAACTATGGCTACACCTTC.